This T cell receptor beta chain was documented in a study of blood T cell repertoires in COVID-19. Study overall: Collection of acute and convalescent COVID-19 samples took place in the United States, Italy and Spain.

V lost 6 bases to trimming and J lost 2 bases, with 8 bases between them. The CDR3 consists of 13 residues. CDR1 and CDR2 (germline): SNHLY, FYNNEI. This table comes from immunoSEQ multiplex PCR, and its TCRdb copy is limited to in-frame clones, with some not included. The sample includes 57,000 or so clones, 85% of them seen just once. The chain joins TRBV2 to TRBJ1-5, with no clear D. The material sequenced was peripheral blood. This receptor was obtained from a man aged 65-85 years with acute or convalescent COVID-19. As DNA, the CDR3 is TGTGCCAGCAGGTTTCAGGGCAATCAGCCCCAGCATTTT. Translating gives CASRFQGNQPQHF. Filled out from reference TRBV2 and TRBJ1-5, the complete variable domain reads EPEVTQTPSHQVTQMGQEVILRCVPISNHLYFYWYRQILGQKVEFLVSFYNNEISEKSEIFDDQFSVERPDGSNFTLKIRSTKLEDSAMYFCASRFQGNQPQHFGDGTRLSIL.